This T cell receptor beta chain was found in a study of CD8 T cells in ankylosing spondylitis. The study, taken as a whole, reports: Disease-linked clones proved CD8+ and comparatively uncommon in peripheral blood. Apparently characteristic of ankylosing spondylitis blood was a TCR beta motif (roughly 8 highly homologous variants). The authors reported significant enrichment of disease-linked clones in matched ankylosing spondylitis synovial fluid. Reports of some motif variants in reactive arthritis synovial fluid and blood predate this one.

Libraries for TCR beta were made by quantitative 5'-RACE with molecular barcodes. TCRdb used MiXCR to reprocess the 5' RACE reads, holding one entry per CDR3 protein. The sample has some 700,000 distinct CDR3 sequences, 19% seen once. The CDR3 runs 12 residues. The trim removed 4 bases at V and 8 bases at J, leaving 4 bases unmatched. Germline V lookup: CDR1 WSHSY, CDR2 SAAADI. Concerning this clonotype itself: The antigen remains undetermined.

Sequencing was done on a sample of blood, either unsorted or a sorted T cell fraction (not recorded which). The receptor comes from a male donor with ankylosing spondylitis. V usage is TRBV10-2 and J usage is TRBJ1-1; 7 bases agree with TRBD1. The CDR3 DNA is TGCGCCAGCAGTGTGGTAGGGGGCGAAGCTTTCTTT. Amino acids: CASSVVGGEAFF.